This TCR beta chain is from a study of technical replicates of blood from a few donors. Here immunoSEQ multiplex PCR was the method, and the copy in TCRdb shows in-frame clones only, minus some. The sample shows about 81,000 clones, around 96% of them seen only once. V gave up 0 bases and J gave up 12 bases, with 6 bases separating them. Per the germline V gene, CDR1 is MGHRA and CDR2 is YSYEKL. This CDR3 contains 11 residues. The origin of this receptor is a human donor in good health. The chain carries TRBV4-1 and TRBJ2-1; no firm D call. Sequencing was performed on T cells isolated from PBMCs. The CDR3 is CASSQEAAQFF. In nucleotides, the CDR3 is TGCGCCAGCAGCCAAGAGGCGGCGCAGTTCTTC.